The 13 T cell receptor beta chains below come from one sample, sequenced in a study of shared T cell receptors in the human thymus. The repertoire was sequenced with immunoSEQ multiplex PCR; TCRdb's copy has only in-frame clones and lacks some. The table has approximately 760,000 clones, 80% to 90% seen once; the top ten hold roughly 0.01%. The same data also went into a second study, on human thymus T cells.

Material: thymocytes. The receptors derive from a girl less than two years old with a congenital heart defect.

The chain joins TRBV7-2 to TRBJ2-1; 7 nucleotides agree with TRBD1. The CDR3 covers 14 residues. Germline lookup yields CDR1 SGHTA and CDR2 FQGNSA. Trimming removed 1 base from V and 8 bases from J; junction bases left unmatched: 5. CDR3 in amino acids: CASSLEHRGHEQFF. CDR3 coding DNA: TGTGCCAGCAGCTTAGAACACAGGGGTCATGAGCAGTTCTTC. Variable domain in full (rest from reference TRBV7-2 and TRBJ2-1): GAGVSQSPSNKVTEKGKDVELRCDPISGHTALYWYRQSLGQGLEFLIYFQGNSAPDKSGLPSDRFSAERTGGSVSTLTIQRTQQEDSAVYLCASSLEHRGHEQFFGPGTRLTVL.

The J gene is TRBJ2-3, the V gene TRBV9, with 9 bases aligning to TRBD2. The germline CDR1 and CDR2 sequences are SGDLS and YYNGEE. Trimming took 2 bases from V and 5 from J; bases not matched to a gene: 3. This CDR3 region has 14 residues. CDR3 protein: CASSVPSGVDTQYF. For the CDR3, the DNA is TGTGCCAGCAGCGTTCCTAGCGGGGTAGATACGCAGTATTTT.

For the CDR3, the DNA is TGTGCCAGCAGTTTGCCGGCCACGACTCCTACGGATACGCAGTATTTT. The encoded protein is CASSLPATTPTDTQYF. The V gene is TRBV28, the J gene TRBJ2-3; D is undetermined. Germline V gene lookup returns CDR1 MDHEN and CDR2 SYDVKM. The V and J ends lost 3 bases and 6 bases respectively, with 19 bases between them. CDR3 size: 16 residues.

CDR3 region: CASSYSNVQVNTEAFF. The CDR3 coding sequence is TGTGCCAGCAGTTACTCGAATGTCCAGGTTAACACTGAAGCTTTCTTT. The rearrangement links TRBV6-6 to TRBJ1-1; no definite D call. The V end lost 0 bases, the J end lost 2 bases, and 13 bases lay between the germline ends. Germline loops: CDR1 MNHNY, CDR2 SVGAGI (reference sequence). The CDR3 contains 16 residues.

This chain joins TRBV7-9 and TRBJ2-7; 9 bases fit TRBD1. V lost 4 bases and J lost 2; bases outside the gene matches: 6. This CDR3 spans 15 amino acids. Germline CDR1 is SEHNR and CDR2 is FQNEAQ (reference sequence). CDR3 bases: TGTGCCAGCAGCTCGCACAGGGGGCTAACCTACGAGCAGTACTTC. As protein: CASSSHRGLTYEQYF.

This rearrangement joins TRBV29-1 to TRBJ1-2; 9 positions match TRBD1. The CDR3 length is 17 residues. V dropped 4 bases and J dropped 8; count of bases not matched to a gene: 20. The V gene's germline CDR1 is SQVTM and CDR2 ANQGSEA. DNA of the CDR3: TGCAGCGTTGTGTCAGGGACAGGGTGGCGAATGGGTGAGGGCTACACCTTC. Translating it yields CSVVSGTGWRMGEGYTF.

This chain uses TRBV7-9 with TRBJ2-6; 7 bases are a match to TRBD1. Trimming cost V 1 base and J 4 bases; bases outside gene matches: 10. The length of the CDR3 is 18 residues. From germline, CDR1 is SEHNR and CDR2 FQNEAQ (reference sequence). The CDR3 nucleotides read TGTGCCAGCAGCTTAGTTACAGGGGTTTTCTTCGGGGCCAACGTCCTGACTTTC. Encoded protein: CASSLVTGVFFGANVLTF.

The V call is TRBV9, the J call TRBJ1-2; 9 bases fit TRBD1. V was pared by 4 bases and J by 7 bases, with 11 bases of the junction left unmatched. The CDR3 consists of 15 residues. Germline values: CDR1 SGDLS, CDR2 YYNGEE. The CDR3 bases are TGTGCCAGCAGCACCCAACCGGGACAGGGCGTTGGCTACACCTTC. Its translation: CASSTQPGQGVGYTF.

The chain uses TRBV4-1 and TRBJ2-5; unclear D gene. The V end was cut by 1 base, the J end by 1 base, with 16 bases between. This CDR3 region has 17 residues. CDR1 and CDR2 from the germline V gene are MGHRA and YSYEKL. The CDR3 sequence: CASSQVEVCTAQETQYF. CDR3 DNA sequence: TGCGCCAGCAGCCAAGTAGAGGTTTGTACGGCCCAAGAGACCCAGTACTTC.

V usage is TRBV5-4 and J usage is TRBJ2-7, with 7 bases that match TRBD2. V lost 1 base and J lost 1; bases outside the gene matches: 2. This CDR3 is 14 amino acids long. Germline lookup yields CDR1 SGHNT and CDR2 YYREEE (reference sequence). CDR3 sequence reads: CASSLRGVSYEQYF. The CDR3 coding sequence is TGTGCCAGCAGCTTGCGGGGGGTATCCTACGAGCAGTACTTC. The complete variable domain, with remaining parts taken from reference TRBV5-4 and TRBJ2-7, reads ETGVTQSPTHLIKTRGQQVTLRCSSQSGHNTVSWYQQALGQGPQFIFQYYREEENGRGNFPPRFSGLQFPNYSSELNVNALELDDSALYLCASSLRGVSYEQYFGPGTRLTVT.

J is TRBJ2-7 and V is TRBV28, with TRBD1 identical over 7 bases. The CDR3 contains 12 residues. V lost 8 bases to trimming and J lost 2 bases; unmatched junction nucleotides: 3. Germline V gene data show CDR1 as MDHEN and CDR2 as SYDVKM. In DNA form, the CDR3 reads TGTGCCAGCCGCAGGGGGACCTACGAGCAGTACTTC. Protein product: CASRRGTYEQYF.

The chain combines TRBV4-3 with TRBJ2-1; 8 nucleotides agree with TRBD2. V shed 4 bases and J 2 bases; nucleotides not matched to a gene: 4. Germline CDR1 is LGHNA and CDR2 is YSLEER. The CDR3 is 15 residues long. DNA of the CDR3: TGCGCCAGCAGCCGCGGGACTAGGGCCTACAATGAGCAGTTCTTC. The encoded protein is CASSRGTRAYNEQFF.

The chain couples TRBV19 to TRBJ1-5; TRBD1 matches at 10 bases. After removal of 5 bases from V and 4 bases from J, the junction contained 8 bases not matched to a gene. The CDR3 runs 16 residues. Germline CDR1 and CDR2: LNHDA and SQIVND (reference sequence). The CDR3 reads CASSHLPGQGNQPQHF. The CDR3 nucleotides read TGTGCCAGTAGTCATCTCCCGGGACAGGGGAATCAGCCCCAGCATTTT.